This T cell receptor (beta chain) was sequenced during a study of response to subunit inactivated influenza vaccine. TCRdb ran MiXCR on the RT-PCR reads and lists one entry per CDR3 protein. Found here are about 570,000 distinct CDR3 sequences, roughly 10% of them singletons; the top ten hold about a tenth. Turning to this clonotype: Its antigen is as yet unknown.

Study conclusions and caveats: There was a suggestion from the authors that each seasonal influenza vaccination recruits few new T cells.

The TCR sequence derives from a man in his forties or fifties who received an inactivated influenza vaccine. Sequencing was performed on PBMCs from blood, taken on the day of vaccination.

CDR3 in amino acids: CASSLGSPTAYEQYF. CDR3 nucleotides: TGTGCCAGCAGCTTAGGGTCACCCACAGCTTACGAGCAGTACTTC. This chain connects TRBV7-6 to TRBJ2-7; no reliable D call. Germline CDR1 SGHVS, CDR2 FNYEAQ. Trimming stripped 1 base from V and 4 bases from J, with 14 bases between. This CDR3 comprises 15 residues.